This T cell receptor beta chain was sequenced during a study of memory CD4+ T cells and cytomegalovirus serostatus. Study in general: Donors were healthy Belgian adults, 8 to 10 CMV seropositive and 24 seronegative. Whole-study findings and limits: Each of approximately 61 CMV-associated TCRbeta sequences occurred in one to five individuals.

The sort gate was single viable CD3+CD4+CD8-CD45RO+ cells for memory CD4+ T cells. Serostatus was set by detecting CMV pp150, pp28, p38, p52 IgG. CD4+ T cells were isolated by positive magnetic selection. Using immunoSEQ multiplex PCR, the repertoire was profiled, and TCRdb retains in-frame clones only, with some absent. The sample shows about 50,000 clones, around 80% of them seen only once. Germline V CDR1 and CDR2: MGHRA, YSYEKL. This CDR3 is built from 17 residues. V dropped 1 base and J dropped 4 bases, with 16 bases sitting between them. Remarks on this clone: Its antigen is currently unknown.

The sequence came from an adult in good health and CMV-seronegative. The specimen sequenced was memory CD4+ T cells from blood. The chain couples TRBV4-1 to TRBJ2-2; D might be TRBD1 (5 bases). CDR3: CASSQGRADRLTGELFF. The DNA of the CDR3 is TGCGCCAGCAGCCAAGGCAGGGCGGATCGCCTCACCGGGGAGCTGTTTTTT.